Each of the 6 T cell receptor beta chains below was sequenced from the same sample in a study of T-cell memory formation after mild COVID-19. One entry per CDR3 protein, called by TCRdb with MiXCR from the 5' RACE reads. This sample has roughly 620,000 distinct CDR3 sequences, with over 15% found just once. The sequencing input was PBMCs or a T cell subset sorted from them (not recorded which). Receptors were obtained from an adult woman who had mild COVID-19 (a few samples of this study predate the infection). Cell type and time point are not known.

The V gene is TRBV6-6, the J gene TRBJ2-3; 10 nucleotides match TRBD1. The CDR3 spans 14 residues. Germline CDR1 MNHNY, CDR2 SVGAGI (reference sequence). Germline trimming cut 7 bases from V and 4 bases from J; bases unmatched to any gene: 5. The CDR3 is CASILGQGADTQYF. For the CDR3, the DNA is TGTGCCAGCATCTTAGGACAGGGGGCAGATACGCAGTATTTT.

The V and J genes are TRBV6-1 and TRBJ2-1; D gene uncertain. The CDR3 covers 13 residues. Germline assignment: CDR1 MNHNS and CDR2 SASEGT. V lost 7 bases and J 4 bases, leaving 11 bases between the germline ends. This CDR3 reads CASIGLDYNEQFF. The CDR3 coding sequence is TGTGCCAGCATAGGCCTGGATTACAATGAGCAGTTCTTC.

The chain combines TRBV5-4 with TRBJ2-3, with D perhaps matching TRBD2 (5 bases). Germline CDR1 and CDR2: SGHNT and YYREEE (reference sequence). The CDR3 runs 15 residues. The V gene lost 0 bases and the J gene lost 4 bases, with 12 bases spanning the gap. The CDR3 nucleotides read TGTGCCAGCAGCTTGGCCGTCGAGGGAGCAGATACGCAGTATTTT. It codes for CASSLAVEGADTQYF.

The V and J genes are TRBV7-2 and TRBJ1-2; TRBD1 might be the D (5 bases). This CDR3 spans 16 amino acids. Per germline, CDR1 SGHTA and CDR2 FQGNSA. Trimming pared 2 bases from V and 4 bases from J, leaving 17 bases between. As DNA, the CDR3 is TGTGCCAGCAGCTTAAGTCGGGTCAGGGAGGGCTATGGCTACACCTTC. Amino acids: CASSLSRVREGYGYTF.

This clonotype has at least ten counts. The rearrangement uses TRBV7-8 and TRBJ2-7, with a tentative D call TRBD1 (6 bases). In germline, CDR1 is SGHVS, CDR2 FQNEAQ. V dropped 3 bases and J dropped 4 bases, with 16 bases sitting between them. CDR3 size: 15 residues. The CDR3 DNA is TGTGCCAGCAGCTTCCCCACGGCAGGGGAGTACGAGCAGTACTTC. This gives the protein CASSFPTAGEYEQYF.

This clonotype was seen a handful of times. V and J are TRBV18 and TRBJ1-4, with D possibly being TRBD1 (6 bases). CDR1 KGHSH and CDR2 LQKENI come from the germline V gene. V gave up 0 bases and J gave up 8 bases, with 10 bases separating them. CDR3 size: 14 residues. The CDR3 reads CASSPPGAREKLFF. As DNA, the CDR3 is TGTGCCAGCTCACCACCGGGGGCTCGAGAAAAACTGTTTTTT.